What follows are 8 T cell receptor beta chains derived from one specimen sequenced in a study of blood T cell repertoires in COVID-19. Libraries were prepared by immunoSEQ multiplex PCR; TCRdb keeps only in-frame clonotypes and omits some of them. The repertoire holds roughly 200,000 clones, with 86% as singletons. Specimen: PBMCs or T cells enriched from blood (not recorded which). These receptors all come from a man in his forties with acute COVID-19.

The rearrangement uses TRBV10-3 and TRBJ2-1; D is perhaps TRBD2 (5 bases). The CDR3 covers 16 residues. CDR1 and CDR2 from the germline V gene are ENHRY and SYGVKD. V gave up 4 bases and J gave up 8 bases, with 21 bases separating them. CDR3 amino acids: CAISGSGSRIEDEQFF. In DNA, the CDR3 is TGTGCCATCAGTGGTTCGGGGTCGAGGATCGAGGATGAGCAGTTCTTC.

This clone came up a few times. V gene TRBV9 combines with J gene TRBJ1-2; maybe TRBD1 (6 bases). Germline CDR1 is SGDLS and CDR2 is YYNGEE. V was clipped by 6 bases and J by 5 bases, with 17 bases between them. CDR3 size: 14 residues. The CDR3 DNA reads TGTGCCAGCACTGGAACAGGGTCAATATATGGCTACACCTTC. Translated: CASTGTGSIYGYTF.

The chain carries TRBV19 and TRBJ2-1; a possible D gene is TRBD1 (5 bases). This CDR3 comprises 16 residues. The germline V and J ends were trimmed by 3 bases and 7 bases, with 19 bases remaining between them. From germline, CDR1 is LNHDA and CDR2 SQIVND (reference sequence). CDR3 DNA sequence: TGTGCCAGTAGTATGGTAAGGGGCCAGAGATTGAATGAGCAGTTCTTC. Translation gives CASSMVRGQRLNEQFF. The complete variable domain, with remaining parts taken from reference TRBV19 and TRBJ2-1, reads DGGITQSPKYLFRKEGQNVTLSCEQNLNHDAMYWYRQDPGQGLRLIYYSQIVNDFQKGDIAEGYSVSREKKESFPLTVTSAQKNPTAFYLCASSMVRGQRLNEQFFGPGTRLTVL.

This clone was seen a single time. The gene calls are TRBV2 and TRBJ1-1, with a possible D match to TRBD1 (5 bases). The length of the CDR3 is 13 residues. The germline CDR1 and CDR2 sequences are SNHLY and FYNNEI. V was shortened by 5 bases and J by 11 bases, with 18 bases between the two germline ends. The CDR3 DNA reads as TGTGCCAGCAGTTATAGGGGCCTTCAACTGGCTTTCTTT. Its protein product is CASSYRGLQLAFF.

The V gene is TRBV7-8, the J gene TRBJ2-1, with 7 nucleotides matching TRBD1. The CDR3 is 15 amino acids. Germline trimming cut 4 bases from V and 6 bases from J; bases unmatched to any gene: 9. The germline CDR1 and CDR2 sequences are SGHVS and FQNEAQ. The CDR3, as DNA: TGTGCCAGCAGCTACCTGACAGGGCAAGGCAATGAGCAGTTCTTC. It translates to CASSYLTGQGNEQFF.

With regard to this clone: In the same sample, other DNA sequences code for this CDR3. CDR3 sequence reads: CAWSTINYGYTF. The CDR3 region has the DNA TGTGCCTGGAGTACTATTAACTATGGCTACACCTTC. The rearrangement joins TRBV30 to TRBJ1-2; no firm D call. Trimming took 2 bases from V and 1 from J, leaving 5 bases between them. The CDR3 loop spans 12 amino acids. Germline lookup yields CDR1 GTSNPN and CDR2 SVGIG (reference sequence).

The chain couples TRBV4-1 to TRBJ2-2; tentatively, D is TRBD1 (6 bases). V lost 3 bases and J 3 bases, leaving 11 bases between the germline ends. The germline V gene encodes CDR1 MGHRA and CDR2 YSYEKL. This CDR3 is built from 15 residues. CDR3 nucleotides: TGCGCCAGCAGCCACCTAACAGGGTACACCGGGGAGCTGTTTTTT. Its protein product is CASSHLTGYTGELFF.

The V gene is TRBV5-4, the J gene TRBJ2-7; D call uncertain. CDR1 is SGHNT, CDR2 YYREEE, per germline (reference sequence). V lost 4 bases and J 3 bases, leaving 11 bases between the germline ends. This CDR3 has 13 residues. CDR3 nucleotides: TGTGCCAGCAGCCTCCCCGGAGTCTACGAGCAGTACTTC. This codes for CASSLPGVYEQYF.